Following are 27 T cell receptor beta chains from one sample sequenced in a study of T cells after yellow fever vaccination. Using its own MiXCR run on the 5' RACE reads, TCRdb lists one record per CDR3 protein. The sample contains more than 300,000 distinct CDR3 sequences, around 7% of which appear only once. This specimen consisted of PBMCs, obtained roughly 47 days after the first yellow fever vaccination. Every receptor here comes from a man in his late teens or twenties who received the YFV17D yellow fever vaccine.

This clonotype was counted only a few times. The V gene is TRBV12-2, the J gene TRBJ2-3. TRBV12-2 is described as a pseudogene. The CDR3 extends over 18 amino acids. The CDR3 loop is CASRLNDGPPHIADTQYF. CDR3 bases: TGTGCAAGTCGCTTAAACGACGGTCCGCCTCATATCGCAGATACGCAGTATTTT.

This clonotype has a count of ten or more. The chain combines TRBV12-3 or TRBV12-4 with TRBJ1-5; D not resolved. V was pared by 3 bases and J by 0 bases, with 6 bases between. The CDR3 consists of 14 residues. The CDR3 region is CASSLAGSNQPQHF. CDR3 bases: TGTGCCAGCAGTTTGGCGGGTAGCAATCAGCCCCAGCATTTT.

This clonotype was found a few times. The chain carries TRBV6-2 or TRBV6-3 and TRBJ2-7; TRBD2 agrees at 9 bases. CDR1 and CDR2 (germline): MNHEY, SVGEGT. There are 13 residues in the CDR3. Trimming cost V 7 bases and J 3 bases; bases outside gene matches: 4. DNA of the CDR3: TGTGCCAGCAAACGGACTAGCGACTACGAGCAGTACGTC. Its translation: CASKRTSDYEQYV.

The rearrangement links TRBV5-6 to TRBJ1-2; TRBD1 is a possible D gene (5 bases). The germline CDR1 and CDR2 sequences are SGHDT and YYEEEE. There are 11 residues in the CDR3. V shed 4 bases and J shed 10 bases, with 11 bases lying between them. The CDR3 nucleotides are TGTGCCAGCAGCCGGGTCAGGGACTACACCTTC. This gives the protein CASSRVRDYTF.

This chain connects TRBV9 to TRBJ2-3; 8 nucleotides align to TRBD2. Trimming took 7 bases from V and 1 from J; bases not matched to a gene: 2. CDR1 and CDR2 (germline): SGDLS, YYNGEE. This CDR3 contains 13 residues. The DNA of the CDR3 is TGTGCCAGCGGTAGCGGGGGCACAGATACGCAGTATTTT. It encodes CASGSGGTDTQYF. The whole variable domain, remainder taken from reference TRBV9 and TRBJ2-3, is DSGVTQTPKHLITATGQRVTLRCSPRSGDLSVYWYQQSLDQGLQFLIQYYNGEERAKGNILERFSAQQFPDLHSELNLSSLELGDSALYFCASGSGGTDTQYFGPGTRLTVL.

The table lists this clonotype with many counts. The CDR3 DNA reads TGCGCCAGCAGCAGCCGGGACAGCACAGATACGCAGTATTTT. Its translation is CASSSRDSTDTQYF. This chain uses TRBV5-1 with TRBJ2-3; the D call may be TRBD1 or TRBD2 (5 bases each). The CDR3 runs 14 residues. Germline lookup yields CDR1 SGHRS and CDR2 YFSETQ. V was shortened by 4 bases and J by 0 bases, with 9 bases between the two germline ends.

About this clonotype: The junction differs from germline at one of its ends, possibly a read error. The chain joins TRBV12-5 to TRBJ2-3; D unclear. The CDR3 sequence is 13 residues long. Germline CDR1 and CDR2: LGHNT and FRNRAP. The CDR3 loop reads CASGYSSIDTQYF. CDR3 in DNA: TGTGCTAGTGGATACAGCAGCATAGATACGCAGTATTTT.

There are a few counts of this clonotype. The chain joins TRBV7-9 to TRBJ2-1; tentatively, D is TRBD2 (7 bases). Germline V gives CDR1 SEHNR, CDR2 FQNEAQ (reference sequence). The CDR3 spans 13 residues. The V and J ends lost 8 bases and 4 bases respectively, with 12 bases between them. CDR3 protein: CASGGGDYNEQFF. The CDR3 nucleotides read TGTGCCAGCGGCGGGGGCGATTACAATGAGCAGTTCTTC.

The rearrangement uses TRBV12-3 or TRBV12-4 and TRBJ2-7; D is unclear. The germline V and J ends were trimmed by 8 bases and 0 bases, with 11 bases remaining between them. This CDR3 has 13 amino acids. The CDR3 sequence: CASGRSSSYEQYF. Written as DNA, the CDR3 is TGTGCCAGCGGCAGGAGCAGCTCCTACGAGCAGTACTTC.

The chain employs TRBV29-1 and TRBJ1-5; D is uncertain. CDR3 length equals 12 residues. Germline V gene sequence: CDR1 SQVTM, CDR2 ANQGSEA. Trimming stripped 0 bases from V and 4 bases from J, with 4 bases between. CDR3 sequence: CSVEEPNQPQHF. The CDR3 region has the DNA TGCAGCGTTGAAGAGCCAAATCAGCCCCAGCATTTT.

This clonotype was seen a handful of times. The V gene is TRBV7-9, the J gene TRBJ2-1, with D tentatively TRBD1 or TRBD2 (5 bases each). The CDR3 has 15 amino acids. Trimming removed 3 bases at V and 4 bases at J, with 13 bases between. The V gene's germline CDR1 is SEHNR and CDR2 FQNEAQ (reference sequence). The CDR3 here is CASSFPRGDYNEQFF. DNA of the CDR3: TGTGCCAGCAGCTTTCCTAGGGGAGATTACAATGAGCAGTTCTTC. Variable domain in full (rest from reference TRBV7-9 and TRBJ2-1): DTGVSQNPRHKITKRGQNVTFRCDPISEHNRLYWYRQTLGQGPEFLTYFQNEAQLEKSRLLSDRFSAERPKGSFSTLEIQRTEQGDSAMYLCASSFPRGDYNEQFFGPGTRLTVL.

The chain employs TRBV27 and TRBJ2-3, with TRBD2 identical over 11 bases. The CDR3 is 20 residues long. Germline CDR1 reads MNHEY; CDR2 reads SMNVEV (reference sequence). The J segment lost 1 base and the V segment lost 4 bases, leaving 16 bases of the junction unmatched. The CDR3 DNA reads TGTGCCAGCAGTTCCACCTCTAGCGGGGGGCCCTTCGAAGGCACAGATACGCAGTATTTT. It yields the protein CASSSTSSGGPFEGTDTQYF.

This clonotype appeared a few times. The J gene is TRBJ1-3, the V gene TRBV4-1, with TRBD1 matching 7 bases. V was pared by 0 bases and J by 0 bases, with 14 bases of the junction left unmatched. The V gene's germline CDR1 is MGHRA and CDR2 YSYEKL. The CDR3 covers 20 residues. DNA for the CDR3: TGCGCCAGCAGCCAAGAAATGGGGACGAGACAGGGACACTCTGGAAACACCATATATTTT. Translating it yields CASSQEMGTRQGHSGNTIYF.

V usage is TRBV7-9 and J usage is TRBJ1-6; possible D gene TRBD1, 6 bases. The CDR3 extends over 14 amino acids. The germline gives CDR1 SEHNR, CDR2 FQNEAQ (reference sequence). Trimming took 3 bases from V and 7 from J, leaving 10 bases between them. The CDR3 loop is CASSFWDINSPLHF. CDR3 nucleotides: TGTGCCAGCAGCTTCTGGGACATAAATTCACCCCTCCACTTT.

This clonotype was seen many times. This sequence joins TRBV5-6 and TRBJ2-3; no definite D call. The CDR3 is made up of 12 amino acids. CDR1 and CDR2 (germline): SGHDT, YYEEEE. Trimming pared 7 bases from V and 0 bases from J, leaving 6 bases between. The DNA for the CDR3 is TGTGCCAGCTCTCGAAGCACAGATACGCAGTATTTT. Encoded protein: CASSRSTDTQYF.

The chain is built from TRBV5-4 and TRBJ1-2; D is ambiguous. The CDR3 contains 13 residues. The germline V gene has CDR1 SGHNT and CDR2 YYREEE (reference sequence). The germline V and J ends were trimmed by 4 bases and 3 bases, with 10 bases remaining between them. Here the CDR3 DNA reads TGTGCCAGCAGCACCTTGGGCGACTATGGCTACACCTTC. This gives the protein CASSTLGDYGYTF.

There are a few counts of this clonotype. CDR3 in amino acids: CASSRNTLSSYEQYF. The CDR3 bases are TGTGCCAGCAGCCGAAACACCCTGAGCTCCTACGAGCAGTACTTC. The V and J genes are TRBV4-2 and TRBJ2-7; D gene ambiguous. The germline gives CDR1 LGHNA, CDR2 YNFKEQ. V lost 4 bases, J lost 0 bases, and 13 bases lay in between. The CDR3 contains 15 residues.

This clonotype was seen at least ten times. The rearrangement links TRBV3-1 to TRBJ2-5, with 8 nucleotides matching TRBD2. Trimming removed 0 bases from V and 3 bases from J; junction bases left unmatched: 6. This CDR3 is built from 16 residues. Germline V lookup: CDR1 LGHDT, CDR2 YNNKEL (reference sequence). The CDR3: CASSQDLSGGEETQYF. The CDR3 coding sequence is TGTGCCAGCAGCCAAGATCTGAGCGGGGGAGAAGAGACCCAGTACTTC.

In DNA, the CDR3 is TGTGCCAGCAGCCCACCGGGGGGGGTAACAGCTTTCTTT. Its protein product is CASSPPGGVTAFF. V gene TRBV14 combines with J gene TRBJ1-1; D is possibly TRBD1 (5 bases). Germline assignment: CDR1 SGHDN and CDR2 FVKESK. Trimming shortened V by 4 bases and J by 10 bases, and 16 bases separated the two germline ends. The CDR3 has 13 residues.

The DNA for the CDR3 is TGTGCCAGCAGCCAAGGGCCACTCATGAACACCGGGGAGCTGTTTTTT. Its protein product is CASSQGPLMNTGELFF. The chain couples TRBV4-2 to TRBJ2-2; D gene uncertain. The V end was cut by 1 base, the J end by 1 base, with 10 bases between. From germline, CDR1 is LGHNA and CDR2 YNFKEQ. There are 16 residues in the CDR3.

The sample holds many counts of this clonotype. The CDR3 nucleotides read TGTGCCAGCAGTGACTCGCACGAGGGGGGCTCCTACAATGAGCAGTTCTTC. Its translation: CASSDSHEGGSYNEQFF. This chain connects TRBV6-4 to TRBJ2-1; D is tentatively TRBD1 or TRBD2 (6 bases each). Deletions cut 0 bases from V and 0 bases from J, with 12 bases between. CDR1 and CDR2 (germline): MRHNA, SNTAGT. This CDR3 has 17 amino acids.

This clonotype has ten or more counts. V is TRBV20-1 and J is TRBJ1-5; TRBD1 matches 7 bases. V shed 6 bases, J shed 0 bases, and the junction held 5 bases outside the gene matches. The CDR3 extends over 14 amino acids. Germline V gene sequence: CDR1 DFQATT, CDR2 SNEGSKA (reference sequence). This CDR3 is CSALQGFSNQPQHF. CDR3 bases: TGCAGTGCCCTACAGGGGTTTAGCAATCAGCCCCAGCATTTT.

V gene TRBV5-1 combines with J gene TRBJ2-2; 9 bases match TRBD1. This CDR3 has 16 amino acids. Losses at the gene ends were 1 base for V and 7 bases for J; bases not matched to a gene: 8. Germline values: CDR1 SGHRS, CDR2 YFSETQ. CDR3 region: CASSLSGTGTVGELFF. The CDR3 DNA sequence: TGCGCCAGCAGCTTGTCTGGGACAGGGACGGTCGGGGAGCTGTTTTTT.

This sequence joins TRBV27 and TRBJ2-7, with 11 nucleotides matching TRBD2. V shed 5 bases and J 2 bases; nucleotides not matched to a gene: 8. The CDR3 runs 16 residues. Germline lookup yields CDR1 MNHEY and CDR2 SMNVEV (reference sequence). CDR3 loop: CASSPLPTSGAYEQYF. The CDR3 DNA follows: TGTGCCAGCAGTCCTTTACCGACTAGCGGGGCCTACGAGCAGTACTTC.

CDR3 region: CASNRAGGQGAEAFF. As DNA, the CDR3 is TGTGCCAGTAACCGTGCGGGGGGCCAGGGGGCTGAAGCTTTCTTT. V is TRBV7-9 and J is TRBJ1-1; 7 bases line up with TRBD1. Germline CDR1 reads SEHNR; CDR2 reads FQNEAQ (reference sequence). This CDR3 spans 15 amino acids. Germline trimming cut 9 bases from V and 6 bases from J; bases unmatched to any gene: 16.

The J gene is TRBJ1-2, the V gene TRBV4-1, with 8 positions matching TRBD1. V dropped 3 bases and J dropped 2; count of bases not matched to a gene: 5. The germline gives CDR1 MGHRA, CDR2 YSYEKL. The length of the CDR3 is 15 residues. The CDR3 spells CASSHFRTGNYGYTF. CDR3 DNA: TGCGCCAGCAGCCATTTCAGGACAGGGAACTATGGCTACACCTTC.

This clonotype occurred a few times. The genes are TRBV5-1 and TRBJ2-5; D gene ambiguous. V was shortened by 1 base and J by 2 bases, with 9 bases between the two germline ends. This CDR3 is 14 amino acids long. Germline assignment: CDR1 SGHRS and CDR2 YFSETQ. The CDR3 DNA reads TGCGCCAGCAGCTTGAATGGCTTTCAAGAGACCCAGTACTTC. This gives the protein CASSLNGFQETQYF. Full variable domain (remainder filled in from reference TRBV5-1 and TRBJ2-5): KAGVTQTPRYLIKTRGQQVTLSCSPISGHRSVSWYQQTPGQGLQFLFEYFSETQRNKGNFPGRFSGRQFSNSRSEMNVSTLELGDSALYLCASSLNGFQETQYFGPGTRLLVL.